Listed below are T cell receptor beta chains from one sample, sequenced in a study of cytomegalovirus exposure and HLA in healthy donors. Repertoires were generated with immunoSEQ multiplex PCR, while TCRdb's copy carries only in-frame clones and drops some. The sample consists of about 200,000 clones, just under 70% of them appearing once. Sequencing was done on a sample of PBMCs. These receptors were collected from a man between 35 and 55 years old in good health and CMV-seropositive. The CDR3 runs from the conserved cysteine through the conserved F or W. Each record gives: D gene, clone size, J gene, V gene, CDR3 DNA, CDR3 protein. The D gene is left open where the match is weak. Size is stated for part of the rows, as once, few or many counts, or as a class when the clone is expanded.

- | - | TRBJ2-3 | TRBV14 | TGTGCCAGCAGCTCCCGAGGAGGGACTACGCAGTATTTT | CASSSRGGTTQYF
- | - | TRBJ2-5 | TRBV5-4 | TGTGCCAGCAGCTTGGGGTCAGGGAACTCTGGGCAGTACTTC | CASSLGSGNSGQYF
- | few | TRBJ2-5 | TRBV29-1 | TGCAGCGTTGGCGCGGAGACCCAGTACTTC | CSVGAETQYF
- | - | TRBJ2-7 | TRBV5-1 | TGCGCCAGCAGCTGGGGGCTGGCCACGGACGAGCAGTACTTC | CASSWGLATDEQYF
- | - | TRBJ1-5 | TRBV11-2 | TGTGCCAGCAGAAGGAGATGGTGCCAGCCCCAGCATTTT | CASRRRWCQPQHF
TRBD2 | - | TRBJ2-1 | TRBV5-4 | TGTGCCAGCAGCATGGGACTAACGAAAAATGAGCAGTTCTTC | CASSMGLTKNEQFF
TRBD1 | - | TRBJ1-2 | TRBV19 | TGTGCCAGTACTGTAGGTGGGACAGGGCATGGCTACACCTTC | CASTVGGTGHGYTF
TRBD2 | - | TRBJ2-1 | TRBV7-3 | TGTGCCAGCAGCTTAGGGGGGGGAGTGTTGAATGAGCAGTTCTTC | CASSLGGGVLNEQFF
- | - | TRBJ2-7 | TRBV6-1 | TGTGCCAGCAGTAGAGGGAGGTCCTACGAGCAGTACTTC | CASSRGRSYEQYF
TRBD1 | - | TRBJ1-2 | TRBV6-6 | TGTGCCAGCAGTTACACGACAGGGGTCTATGGCTACACCTTC | CASSYTTGVYGYTF
- | - | TRBJ2-5 | TRBV15 | TGTGCCACCAGCAGTCCCACAGAGTTCCAAGAGACCCAGTACTTC | CATSSPTEFQETQYF
- | - | TRBJ2-2 | TRBV4-1 | TGCGCCAGCAGCCAAGAGGGGGCGCGCACCGGGGAGCTGTTTTTT | CASSQEGARTGELFF
TRBD1 | - | TRBJ1-1 | TRBV2 | TGTGCCAGCAGGGGGGACAGGATGAACACTGAAGCTTTCTTT | CASRGDRMNTEAFF
TRBD1 | - | TRBJ1-5 | TRBV19 | TGTGCCAGTAGTGCTCAGCCGGGACAGGGGAAGCCCCAGCATTTT | CASSAQPGQGKPQHF
- | - | TRBJ2-5 | TRBV4-3 | TGCGCCAGCAGCCAATCCCAGTGGGAGACCCAGTACTTC | CASSQSQWETQYF
- | - | TRBJ1-1 | TRBV15 | TGTGCCACCAGCAGAGATCCCGTGAACACTGAAGCTTTCTTT | CATSRDPVNTEAFF
TRBD1 | few | TRBJ2-5 | TRBV7-9 | TGTGCCAGCATGAAGGGGGCCGGTGAGACCCAGTACTTC | CASMKGAGETQYF
- | - | TRBJ2-7 | TRBV5-1 | TGCGCCAGCAGCACCACGGCGGGAACCTACGAGCAGTACTTC | CASSTTAGTYEQYF
TRBD1 | - | TRBJ2-2 | TRBV5-1 | TGCGCCAGCAGCCTCGCAGGGGGCGTCGGAACCGGGGAGCTGTTTTTT | CASSLAGGVGTGELFF
- | - | TRBJ2-7 | TRBV29-1 | TGCAGCGTTGGGGCACAGGGTTCTCAGCAGTACTTC | CSVGAQGSQQYF